This T cell receptor beta chain was sequenced in a study of patients and donors after allogeneic stem cell transplantation. J gave up 6 bases and V 1 base, and 5 bases lay outside the gene matches. The CDR3 consists of 14 residues. From germline, CDR1 is LNHNV and CDR2 YYDKDF (reference sequence). TCRdb redid the calling of the RT-PCR reads with MiXCR, one entry per CDR3 protein. The sample lists approximately 200,000 distinct CDR3 sequences, 41% seen once, with approximately 30% in the top ten. Sequencing was done on a sample of blood, either unsorted or a sorted T cell fraction (not recorded which). This chain joins TRBV15 and TRBJ2-7, with 8 bases fitting TRBD1. The receptor comes from a human donor who was either an allogeneic HSCT recipient or a stem cell or donor lymphocyte infusion donor (not recorded which). It is not recorded whose cells these are; they may come from a transplant donor. Here the CDR3 reads CATSRGPGGGEQYF. The CDR3 DNA sequence: TGTGCCACCAGCAGAGGACCAGGGGGCGGCGAGCAGTACTTC.